These 4 T cell receptor beta chains came from one sample sequenced in a study of regulatory T cells in long-lasting Graves disease. Time point defined: persistent/refractory GD, antithyroid drugs over 5 years with positive TRAb. Making the TCR library involved RNA that had been extracted from PBMCs. Investigators prepared the TCR beta libraries by applying iRepertoire HTBI primers and Arm-PCR of CDR3 regions. TCRdb called the multiplex PCR reads again in MiXCR, with one record for every CDR3 protein. This sample carries about 660,000 distinct CDR3 sequences, around 32% of them seen once, and the ten largest clones take around 40%. Sequencing used peripheral blood mononuclear cells (PBMCs), obtained when the disease was refractory, from a patient treated with antithyroid drugs. These receptors came from a female donor with Graves disease.

This clonotype was observed many times. The chain has TRBV6-1 and TRBJ2-5; possible D gene TRBD1, 5 bases. CDR3 size: 15 residues. Germline V lookup: CDR1 MNHNS, CDR2 SASEGT. V was pared by 2 bases and J by 3 bases, with 13 bases between. The CDR3 region has the DNA TGTGCCAGCAGTGAATTAGGCAGGGTGAAAGAGACCCAGTACTTC. Amino acids: CASSELGRVKETQYF.

The genes are TRBV24-1 and TRBJ1-1, with 7 nucleotides matching TRBD1. After removal of 4 bases from V and 1 base from J, the junction contained 5 bases not matched to a gene. This CDR3 comprises 15 residues. From germline, CDR1 is KGHDR and CDR2 SFDVKD. This CDR3 is CATSDRQGPNTEAFF. The CDR3 coding sequence is TGTGCCACCAGTGACCGACAGGGACCGAACACTGAAGCTTTCTTT.

About this clonotype: The junction departs from the called germline gene at one end, perhaps through a read error. The chain links TRBV3-1 to TRBJ2-7; 8 positions agree with TRBD2. This CDR3 has 15 residues. Looked up from germline, CDR1 is LGHDT and CDR2 is YNNKEL (reference sequence). CDR3 amino acids: CASSQGPGGPHEQYF. As DNA, the CDR3 is TGTGCCAGCAGTCAAGGGCCGGGAGGGCCCCACGAGCAGTACTTC.

V gene TRBV12-3 or TRBV12-4 combines with J gene TRBJ2-2, with D possibly TRBD1 on 5 matching bases. With 6 bases removed from V and 5 bases from J, the gap between germline ends came to 13 bases. The CDR3 totals 14 residues. The CDR3 region is CASSPSQGTGELFF. The CDR3 DNA sequence: TGTGCCAGCAGCCCCTCGCAGGGAACCGGGGAGCTGTTTTTT.